This T cell receptor (beta chain) was observed in a study of blood T cells in healthy people across ages. The use of a sample-barcoded 5' primer and a J-beta primer mix characterized a second PCR of about 6 to 12 cycles. TCRdb reprocessed the 5' RACE reads with MiXCR, giving one entry per CDR3 protein. In the table there are 730,000 or so distinct CDR3 sequences, about 40% of which are singletons. Healthy individuals of Caucasian origin from Russia, aged about 6 to 100, served as donors. The origin of this receptor is an older woman in good health. Sequencing was performed on blood.

CDR3 region: CATSRSGTRDYNEQYF. The CDR3 DNA reads as TGTGCCACCAGTCGGTCCGGGACTAGGGACTACAATGAGCAGTACTTC. The rearrangement links TRBV24-1 to TRBJ2-1; 8 bases are shared with TRBD2. Matching the DNA end better, TRBJ2-7 makes the J call doubtful. CDR1 KGHDR and CDR2 SFDVKD come from the germline V gene. The CDR3 totals 16 residues.